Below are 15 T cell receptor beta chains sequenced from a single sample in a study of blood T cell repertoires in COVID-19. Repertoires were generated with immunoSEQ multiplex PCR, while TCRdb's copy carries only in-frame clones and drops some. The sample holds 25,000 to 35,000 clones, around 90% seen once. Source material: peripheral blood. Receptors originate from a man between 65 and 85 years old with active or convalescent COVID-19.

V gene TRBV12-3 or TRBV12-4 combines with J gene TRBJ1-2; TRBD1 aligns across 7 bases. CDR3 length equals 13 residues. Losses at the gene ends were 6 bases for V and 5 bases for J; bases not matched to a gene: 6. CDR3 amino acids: CASREGAFYGYTF. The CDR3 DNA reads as TGTGCCAGCAGAGAGGGGGCCTTTTATGGCTACACCTTC.

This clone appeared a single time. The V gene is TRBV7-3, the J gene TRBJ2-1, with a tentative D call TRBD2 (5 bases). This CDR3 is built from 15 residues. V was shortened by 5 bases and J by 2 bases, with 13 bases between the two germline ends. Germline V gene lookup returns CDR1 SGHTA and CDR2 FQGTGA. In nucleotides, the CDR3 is TGTGCCAGCAGCCGGGGTGGAGCGGCCTACAATGAGCAGTTCTTC. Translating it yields CASSRGGAAYNEQFF.

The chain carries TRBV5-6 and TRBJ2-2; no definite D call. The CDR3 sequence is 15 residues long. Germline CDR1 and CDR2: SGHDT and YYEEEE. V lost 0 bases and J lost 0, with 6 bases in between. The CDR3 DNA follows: TGTGCCAGCAGCTTGGGACACTCGAACACCGGGGAGCTGTTTTTT. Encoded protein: CASSLGHSNTGELFF. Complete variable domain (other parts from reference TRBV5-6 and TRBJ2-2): DAGVTQSPTHLIKTRGQQVTLRCSPKSGHDTVSWYQQALGQGPQFIFQYYEEEERQRGNFPDRFSGHQFPNYSSELNVNALLLGDSALYLCASSLGHSNTGELFFGEGSRLTVL.

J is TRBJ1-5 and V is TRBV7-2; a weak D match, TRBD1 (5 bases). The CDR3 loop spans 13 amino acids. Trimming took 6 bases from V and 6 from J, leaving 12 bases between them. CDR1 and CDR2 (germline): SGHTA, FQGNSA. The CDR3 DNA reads TGTGCCAGCAGTCCCCAGGGCGGTCAGCCCCAGCATTTT. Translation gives CASSPQGGQPQHF.

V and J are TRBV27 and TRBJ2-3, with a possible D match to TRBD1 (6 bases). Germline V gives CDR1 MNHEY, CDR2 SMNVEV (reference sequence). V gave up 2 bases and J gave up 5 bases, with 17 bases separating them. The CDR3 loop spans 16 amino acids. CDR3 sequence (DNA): TGTGCCAGCAGTTTAGTATCGGCAGGGGCTGGAGATACGCAGTATTTT. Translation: CASSLVSAGAGDTQYF.

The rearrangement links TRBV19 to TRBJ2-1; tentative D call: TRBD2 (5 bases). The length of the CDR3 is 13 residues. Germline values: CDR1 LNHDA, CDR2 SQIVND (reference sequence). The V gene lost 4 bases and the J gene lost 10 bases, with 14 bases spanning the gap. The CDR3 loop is CASSTATGKEQFF. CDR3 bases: TGTGCCAGTAGTACTGCCACGGGGAAGGAGCAGTTCTTC. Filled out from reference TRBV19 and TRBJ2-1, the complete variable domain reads DGGITQSPKYLFRKEGQNVTLSCEQNLNHDAMYWYRQDPGQGLRLIYYSQIVNDFQKGDIAEGYSVSREKKESFPLTVTSAQKNPTAFYLCASSTATGKEQFFGPGTRLTVL.

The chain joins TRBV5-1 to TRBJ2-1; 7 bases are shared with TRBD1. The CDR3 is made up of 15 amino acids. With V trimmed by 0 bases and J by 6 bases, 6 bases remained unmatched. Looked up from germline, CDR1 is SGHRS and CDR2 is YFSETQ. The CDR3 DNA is TGCGCCAGCAGCTTGGGAGGGACAGTCTTCAATGAGCAGTTCTTC. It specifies CASSLGGTVFNEQFF.

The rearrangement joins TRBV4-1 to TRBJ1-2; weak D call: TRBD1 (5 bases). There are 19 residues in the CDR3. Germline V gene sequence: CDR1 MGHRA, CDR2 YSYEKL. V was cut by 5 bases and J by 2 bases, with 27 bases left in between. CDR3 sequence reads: CASSSPAGRIPVGNYGYTF. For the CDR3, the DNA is TGCGCCAGCAGCTCCCCGGCAGGGCGAATACCCGTTGGAAACTATGGCTACACCTTC.

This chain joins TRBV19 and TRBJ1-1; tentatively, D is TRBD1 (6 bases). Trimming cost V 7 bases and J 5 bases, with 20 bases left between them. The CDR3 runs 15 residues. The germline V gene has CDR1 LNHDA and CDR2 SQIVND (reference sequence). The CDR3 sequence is CASMLGRQVSTEAFF. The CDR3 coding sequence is TGTGCCAGTATGCTGGGGAGACAGGTCAGTACTGAAGCTTTCTTT.

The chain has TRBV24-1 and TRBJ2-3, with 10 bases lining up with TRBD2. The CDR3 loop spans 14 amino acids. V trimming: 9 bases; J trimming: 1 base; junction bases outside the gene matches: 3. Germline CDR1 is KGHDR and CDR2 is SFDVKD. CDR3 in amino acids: CATEAGGGTDTQYF. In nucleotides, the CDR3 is TGTGCCACCGAAGCGGGGGGGGGCACAGATACGCAGTATTTT.

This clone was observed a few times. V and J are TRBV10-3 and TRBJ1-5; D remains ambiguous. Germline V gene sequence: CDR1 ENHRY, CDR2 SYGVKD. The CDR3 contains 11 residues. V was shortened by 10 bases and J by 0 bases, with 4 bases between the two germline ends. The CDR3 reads CATGSNQPQHF. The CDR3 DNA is TGTGCCACGGGTAGCAATCAGCCCCAGCATTTT.

This chain's CDR3 is CASTASSYNSPLHF. CDR3 DNA: TGTGCCAGCACCGCCAGTTCCTATAATTCACCCCTCCACTTT. The chain has TRBV27 and TRBJ1-6; D gene ambiguous. V was clipped by 7 bases and J by 1 base, with 8 bases between them. This CDR3 comprises 14 residues. The germline V gene encodes CDR1 MNHEY and CDR2 SMNVEV (reference sequence).

CDR3: CASSPRVGNTEAFF. Written as DNA, the CDR3 is TGTGCCAGCAGCCCACGGGTCGGGAACACTGAAGCTTTCTTT. This chain connects TRBV7-8 to TRBJ1-1; unclear D gene. Per the germline V gene, CDR1 is SGHVS and CDR2 is FQNEAQ. V gave up 5 bases and J gave up 1 base, with 11 bases separating them. The CDR3 has 14 residues. Full variable domain (rest looked up from reference TRBV7-8 and TRBJ1-1): GAGVSQSPRYKVAKRGQDVALRCDPISGHVSLFWYQQALGQGPEFLTYFQNEAQLDKSGLPSDRFFAERPEGSVSTLKIQRTQQEDSAVYLCASSPRVGNTEAFFGQGTRLTVV.

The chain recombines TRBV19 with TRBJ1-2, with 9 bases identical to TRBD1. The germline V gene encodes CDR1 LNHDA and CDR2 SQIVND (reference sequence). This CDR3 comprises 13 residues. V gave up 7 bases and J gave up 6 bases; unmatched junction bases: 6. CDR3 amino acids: CASTQQGANGYTF. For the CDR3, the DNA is TGTGCCAGTACCCAACAGGGGGCTAATGGCTACACCTTC.

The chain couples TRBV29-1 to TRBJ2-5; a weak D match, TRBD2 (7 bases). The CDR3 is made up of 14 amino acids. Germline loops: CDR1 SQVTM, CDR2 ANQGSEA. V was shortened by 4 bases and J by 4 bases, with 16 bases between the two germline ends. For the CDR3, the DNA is TGCAGCGTTGTGATGGGGGGGCCTGGAGAGACCCAGTACTTC. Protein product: CSVVMGGPGETQYF. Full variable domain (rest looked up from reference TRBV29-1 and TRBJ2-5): SAVISQKPSRDICQRGTSLTIQCQVDSQVTMMFWYRQQPGQSLTLIATANQGSEATYESGFVIDKFPISRPNLTFSTLTVSNMSPEDSSIYLCSVVMGGPGETQYFGPGTRLLVL.